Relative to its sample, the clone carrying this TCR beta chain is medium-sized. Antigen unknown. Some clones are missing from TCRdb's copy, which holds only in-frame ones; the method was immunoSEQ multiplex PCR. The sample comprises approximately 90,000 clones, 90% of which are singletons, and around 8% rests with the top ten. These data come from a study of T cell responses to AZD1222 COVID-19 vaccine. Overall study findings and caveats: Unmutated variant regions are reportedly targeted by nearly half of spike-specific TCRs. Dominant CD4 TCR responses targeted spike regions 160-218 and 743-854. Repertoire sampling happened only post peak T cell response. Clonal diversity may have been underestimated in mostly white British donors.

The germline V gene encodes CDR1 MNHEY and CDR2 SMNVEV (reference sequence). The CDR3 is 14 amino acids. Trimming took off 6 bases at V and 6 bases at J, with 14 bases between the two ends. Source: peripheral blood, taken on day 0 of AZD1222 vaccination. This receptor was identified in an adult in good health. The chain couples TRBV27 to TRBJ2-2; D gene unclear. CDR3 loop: CASRPSVGSGELFF. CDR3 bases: TGTGCCAGCAGGCCTTCGGTCGGGTCCGGGGAGCTGTTTTTT.